A single sample gave rise to the 29 T cell receptor beta chains below, sequenced in a study of technical replicates of blood from a handful of donors. Libraries were prepared by immunoSEQ multiplex PCR; TCRdb keeps only in-frame clonotypes and omits some of them. Of 67,000 or so clones listed, around 95% are singletons. What was sequenced was T cells isolated from PBMCs. These TCRs come from a human donor in good health.

This chain connects TRBV5-1 to TRBJ2-7, with TRBD2 matching 7 bases. With 0 bases clipped from V and 0 bases from J, the junction kept 3 bases outside the gene matches. CDR3 size: 15 residues. Germline CDR1 and CDR2: SGHRS and YFSETQ. The CDR3 reads CASSLAGGSSYEQYF. The CDR3 DNA is TGCGCCAGCAGCTTGGCCGGGGGGAGCTCCTACGAGCAGTACTTC.

The V and J genes are TRBV10-1 and TRBJ2-2; D unclear. V lost 3 bases and J lost 1, with 6 bases in between. The CDR3 is 14 residues long. Germline-derived CDR1 and CDR2 are WNHNN and SYGVQD (reference sequence). CDR3 sequence: CASSDRLNTGELFF. In nucleotides, the CDR3 is TGCGCCAGCAGTGACAGGTTGAACACCGGGGAGCTGTTTTTT.

V is TRBV7-9 and J is TRBJ2-5; 10 nucleotides align to TRBD1. From germline, CDR1 is SEHNR and CDR2 FQNEAQ (reference sequence). This CDR3 spans 15 amino acids. V lost 0 bases, J lost 5 bases, and 3 bases stayed unmatched. The chain's CDR3 is CASSLAGTGDETQYF. The DNA of the CDR3 is TGTGCCAGCAGCTTAGCCGGGACAGGGGACGAGACCCAGTACTTC. Supplemented by reference TRBV7-9 and TRBJ2-5, the full variable domain reads DTGVSQNPRHKITKRGQNVTFRCDPISEHNRLYWYRQTLGQGPEFLTYFQNEAQLEKSRLLSDRFSAERPKGSFSTLEIQRTEQGDSAMYLCASSLAGTGDETQYFGPGTRLLVL.

The CDR3, as DNA: TGTGCCAGCAGTTTCGAGGGATTCAATCAGCCCCAGCATTTT. Translating it yields CASSFEGFNQPQHF. The chain is built from TRBV28 and TRBJ1-5; D ambiguous. Germline assignment: CDR1 MDHEN and CDR2 SYDVKM. The CDR3 extends over 14 amino acids. V dropped 3 bases and J dropped 3 bases, with 9 bases sitting between them. Based on the CDR3 plus reference TRBV28 and TRBJ1-5, the full variable domain is DVKVTQSSRYLVKRTGEKVFLECVQDMDHENMFWYRQDPGLGLRLIYFSYDVKMKEKGDIPEGYSVSREKKERFSLILESASTNQTSMYLCASSFEGFNQPQHFGDGTRLSIL.

The CDR3 sequence: CATSRDRESTEAFF. CDR3 coding DNA: TGTGCCACCAGCCGGGACAGGGAATCTACTGAAGCTTTCTTT. V is TRBV15 and J is TRBJ1-1; 9 bases agree with TRBD1. The germline V gene has CDR1 LNHNV and CDR2 YYDKDF (reference sequence). The CDR3 loop spans 14 amino acids. Germline trimming cut 5 bases from V and 5 bases from J; bases unmatched to any gene: 6.

In this sample, this clone turned up once. V usage is TRBV19 and J usage is TRBJ2-7; TRBD1 matches at 7 bases. V lost 5 bases to trimming and J lost 7 bases; unmatched junction nucleotides: 5. CDR1 is LNHDA, CDR2 SQIVND, per germline (reference sequence). There are 12 residues in the CDR3. CDR3: CASSAQGLEQYF. CDR3 nucleotides: TGTGCCAGTAGTGCACAGGGGCTGGAGCAGTACTTC. The full variable domain, rest sourced from reference TRBV19 and TRBJ2-7, is DGGITQSPKYLFRKEGQNVTLSCEQNLNHDAMYWYRQDPGQGLRLIYYSQIVNDFQKGDIAEGYSVSREKKESFPLTVTSAQKNPTAFYLCASSAQGLEQYFGPGTRLTVT.

In DNA form, the CDR3 reads TGTGCCAGCAGCTTCAAAAGTATGGCGGGAGGATCGGGTGCCGGGGAGCTGTTTTTT. It is translated as CASSFKSMAGGSGAGELFF. The chain couples TRBV7-2 to TRBJ2-2, with 8 bases that match TRBD2. The germline CDR1 and CDR2 sequences are SGHTA and FQGNSA. This CDR3 has 19 amino acids. After removal of 3 bases from V and 6 bases from J, the junction contained 18 bases not matched to a gene.

The sample holds one count of this clone. The chain has TRBV19 and TRBJ1-5; 7 positions agree with TRBD1. The germline gives CDR1 LNHDA, CDR2 SQIVND (reference sequence). This CDR3 is built from 15 residues. The junction had 7 bases not matched to a gene; V was cut back by 6 bases and J by 2 bases. Written as DNA, the CDR3 is TGTGCCAGTAGAGACAGGGCAAAGGGCAATCAGCCCCAGCATTTT. Its translation is CASRDRAKGNQPQHF. The variable domain in full, completed from reference TRBV19 and TRBJ1-5, reads DGGITQSPKYLFRKEGQNVTLSCEQNLNHDAMYWYRQDPGQGLRLIYYSQIVNDFQKGDIAEGYSVSREKKESFPLTVTSAQKNPTAFYLCASRDRAKGNQPQHFGDGTRLSIL.

This chain connects TRBV7-3 to TRBJ2-5; possible D gene TRBD2, 6 bases. V dropped 2 bases and J dropped 0 bases, with 7 bases sitting between them. The CDR3 has 14 amino acids. The germline CDR1 and CDR2 sequences are SGHTA and FQGTGA. The CDR3 is CASSLAGYQETQYF. CDR3 nucleotides: TGTGCCAGCAGCTTAGCGGGGTACCAAGAGACCCAGTACTTC.

This chain connects TRBV6-4 to TRBJ2-3; no definite D call. V shed 8 bases and J shed 3 bases, with 9 bases lying between them. The CDR3 is 12 residues long. Germline CDR1 reads MRHNA; CDR2 reads SNTAGT. The CDR3 DNA is TGTGCCAGCCTCCCCCGGACAGATACGCAGTATTTT. Translated, it gives CASLPRTDTQYF.

This clone occurred once. The genes are TRBV7-9 and TRBJ1-2; possibly TRBD1 for D (5 bases). The germline V and J ends were trimmed by 1 base and 0 bases, with 9 bases remaining between them. This CDR3 spans 15 amino acids. Germline V gene sequence: CDR1 SEHNR, CDR2 FQNEAQ (reference sequence). The CDR3 loop is CASSLGGVANYGYTF. The CDR3 coding sequence is TGTGCCAGCAGCTTAGGGGGGGTGGCTAACTATGGCTACACCTTC.

The chain joins TRBV7-6 to TRBJ1-6, with 7 bases fitting TRBD1. The CDR3 is 15 residues long. The J segment lost 6 bases and the V segment lost 5 bases, leaving 7 bases of the junction unmatched. CDR1 is SGHVS, CDR2 FNYEAQ, per germline. CDR3 in amino acids: CASSVTRGTNSPLHF. The CDR3, as DNA: TGTGCCAGCAGCGTTACCAGGGGGACTAATTCACCCCTCCACTTT.

V and J are TRBV5-1 and TRBJ2-1; weak D call: TRBD2 (5 bases). The CDR3 is 14 residues long. Germline V CDR1 and CDR2: SGHRS, YFSETQ. Deletions cut 3 bases from V and 2 bases from J, with 9 bases between. In DNA, the CDR3 is TGCGCCAGCAGCTCCCTAGCTACCTACAATGAGCAGTTCTTC. The encoded protein is CASSSLATYNEQFF.

V usage is TRBV11-3 and J usage is TRBJ1-2; D ambiguous. The CDR3 sequence is 12 residues long. Trimming removed 4 bases at V and 2 bases at J, with 5 bases between. Germline V gives CDR1 SGHNT, CDR2 YENEEA. CDR3 nucleotides: TGTGCCAGCAGCTCCGGGAACTATGGCTACACCTTC. Translating gives CASSSGNYGYTF.

The V gene is TRBV6-5, the J gene TRBJ2-5, with TRBD2 identical over 11 bases. After removal of 5 bases from V and 2 bases from J, the junction contained 4 bases not matched to a gene. The CDR3 is 15 residues long. Germline lookup yields CDR1 MNHEY and CDR2 SVGAGI. The CDR3 bases are TGTGCCAGCAGTAGGGGACTAGCGGTACAAGAGACCCAGTACTTC. Its translation is CASSRGLAVQETQYF.

The rearrangement joins TRBV28 to TRBJ2-1; the match to TRBD2 covers 12 bases. The CDR3 loop spans 18 amino acids. V lost 6 bases and J lost 0; bases outside the gene matches: 9. In germline, CDR1 is MDHEN, CDR2 SYDVKM. CDR3 in amino acids: CASSLAGLAGSSYNEQFF. As DNA, the CDR3 is TGTGCCAGCAGCCTGGCGGGACTAGCGGGTAGCTCCTACAATGAGCAGTTCTTC.

This chain uses TRBV19 with TRBJ2-1; TRBD2 might be the D (6 bases). The germline V gene has CDR1 LNHDA and CDR2 SQIVND (reference sequence). Trimming cost V 9 bases and J 5 bases, with 17 bases left between them. This CDR3 spans 14 amino acids. In nucleotides, the CDR3 is TGTGCCAGCAGTCCGGGACTGGACCACAATGAGCAGTTCTTC. This gives the protein CASSPGLDHNEQFF.

This chain connects TRBV11-1 to TRBJ2-3; D perhaps matches TRBD2 (5 bases). Germline-derived CDR1 and CDR2 are SGHAT and FQDESV (reference sequence). The CDR3 extends over 15 amino acids. Trimming left V 6 bases short and J 2 bases short, with 15 bases between. The CDR3 here is CASRSQREYTDTQYF. The CDR3 DNA reads as TGTGCCAGCAGATCCCAAAGGGAGTACACAGATACGCAGTATTTT.

The J gene is TRBJ1-4, the V gene TRBV18; D gene ambiguous. The V gene's germline CDR1 is KGHSH and CDR2 LQKENI. This CDR3 is 17 amino acids long. Trimming removed 1 base from V and 3 bases from J, with 15 bases in between. The CDR3 coding sequence is TGTGCCAGCTCACCACAGGAAAACCGGGTCTCTAATGAAAAACTGTTTTTT. Translated: CASSPQENRVSNEKLFF.

This clone was seen just once. This chain links TRBV5-1 with TRBJ2-7; D is perhaps TRBD2 (5 bases). Looked up from germline, CDR1 is SGHRS and CDR2 is YFSETQ. The CDR3 is 15 amino acids. Deletions cut 2 bases from V and 0 bases from J, with 12 bases between. For the CDR3, the DNA is TGCGCCAGCAGCTTAATTCCGGGGAGCTCCTACGAGCAGTACTTC. Translated, it gives CASSLIPGSSYEQYF.

This chain uses TRBV28 with TRBJ2-7, with 9 bases aligning to TRBD1. After removal of 8 bases from V and 0 bases from J, the junction contained 14 bases not matched to a gene. This CDR3 is 17 amino acids long. Germline V lookup: CDR1 MDHEN, CDR2 SYDVKM. This CDR3 reads CASRDRGQGPSSYEQYF. The CDR3 nucleotides are TGTGCCAGCCGAGATAGGGGACAGGGACCAAGCTCCTACGAGCAGTACTTC.

This chain uses TRBV4-1 with TRBJ1-2; the D gene is possibly TRBD1 (5 bases). V was shortened by 1 base and J by 4 bases, with 13 bases between the two germline ends. Germline V CDR1 and CDR2: MGHRA, YSYEKL. There are 15 residues in the CDR3. CDR3 DNA sequence: TGCGCCAGCAGCCAAGGAGTAGGGGCCAGCTATGGCTACACCTTC. Amino acids: CASSQGVGASYGYTF.

This chain connects TRBV7-2 to TRBJ2-7; D perhaps matches TRBD1 (5 bases). The V end lost 1 base, the J end lost 3 bases, and 7 bases lay between the germline ends. The CDR3 is 13 amino acids. CDR1 is SGHTA and CDR2 is FQGNSA in the germline V gene. This chain's CDR3 is CASSLGQFYEQYF. For the CDR3, the DNA is TGTGCCAGCAGCTTAGGACAGTTCTACGAGCAGTACTTC.

This chain uses TRBV2 with TRBJ2-7; 7 positions match TRBD1. Germline values: CDR1 SNHLY, CDR2 FYNNEI. Trimming removed 6 bases from V and 11 bases from J; junction bases left unmatched: 7. The CDR3 loop spans 11 amino acids. CDR3 in amino acids: CASSIDRVEYF. The DNA for the CDR3 is TGTGCCAGCAGCATCGACAGGGTAGAGTACTTC.

The chain links TRBV15 to TRBJ2-1, with TRBD2 matching 13 bases. V trimming: 1 base; J trimming: 7 bases; junction bases outside the gene matches: 4. The CDR3 covers 16 residues. In germline, CDR1 is LNHNV, CDR2 YYDKDF (reference sequence). The CDR3 region is CATSRVRTSGSNEQFF. As DNA, the CDR3 is TGTGCCACCAGCAGAGTCAGGACTAGCGGGAGTAATGAGCAGTTCTTC.

CDR3 sequence: CASSEGTGNSPLHF. CDR3 sequence (DNA): TGTGCCAGCAGCGAGGGGACAGGTAATTCACCCCTCCACTTT. The V and J genes are TRBV9 and TRBJ1-6, with TRBD1 matching 8 bases. Germline loops: CDR1 SGDLS, CDR2 YYNGEE. With 3 bases clipped from V and 6 bases from J, the junction kept 2 bases outside the gene matches. The CDR3 extends over 14 amino acids.

This chain uses TRBV29-1 with TRBJ2-5; 10 nucleotides agree with TRBD1. The germline CDR1 and CDR2 sequences are SQVTM and ANQGSEA. The V and J ends lost 5 bases and 3 bases, in that order; junction bases with no gene match: 9. The CDR3 consists of 15 residues. The DNA of the CDR3 is TGCAGCGTTCAAGTCGCAGGGACAGGGGAAGAGACCCAGTACTTC. Translating it yields CSVQVAGTGEETQYF.

The chain couples TRBV6-1 to TRBJ1-5, with TRBD1 matching over 7 bases. With V trimmed by 5 bases and J by 5 bases, 9 bases remained unmatched. CDR1 is MNHNS, CDR2 SASEGT, per germline. This CDR3 has 15 amino acids. CDR3 nucleotides: TGTGCCAGCAGTTTCGACAGGGTGGTCGATCAGCCCCAGCATTTT. This gives the protein CASSFDRVVDQPQHF.

The genes are TRBV6-1 and TRBJ1-1; TRBD1 might be the D (5 bases). Germline lookup yields CDR1 MNHNS and CDR2 SASEGT. The CDR3 runs 15 residues. Trimming shortened V by 6 bases and J by 4 bases, and 18 bases separated the two germline ends. The CDR3 sequence: CASRDRVWGGTEAFF. CDR3 nucleotide sequence: TGTGCCAGCAGGGACCGGGTGTGGGGGGGCACTGAAGCTTTCTTT.